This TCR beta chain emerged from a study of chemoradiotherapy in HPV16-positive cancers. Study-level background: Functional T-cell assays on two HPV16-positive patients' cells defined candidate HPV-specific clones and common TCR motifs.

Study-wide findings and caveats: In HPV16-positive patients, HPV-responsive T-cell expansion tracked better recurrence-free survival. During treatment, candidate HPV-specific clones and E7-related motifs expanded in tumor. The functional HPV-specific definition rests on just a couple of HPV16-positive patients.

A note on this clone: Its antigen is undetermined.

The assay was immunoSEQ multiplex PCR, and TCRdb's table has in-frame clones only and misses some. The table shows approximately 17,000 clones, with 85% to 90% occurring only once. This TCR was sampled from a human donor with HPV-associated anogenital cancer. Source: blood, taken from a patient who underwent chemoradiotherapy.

Written as DNA, the CDR3 is TGTGCCAGCAGTGAAAAGGGAAATGAAAAACTGTTTTTT. It yields the protein CASSEKGNEKLFF. The chain links TRBV6-1 to TRBJ1-4; D is undetermined. The germline V and J ends were trimmed by 2 bases and 5 bases, with 6 bases remaining between them. The CDR3 sequence is 13 residues long. The germline CDR1 and CDR2 sequences are MNHNS and SASEGT.